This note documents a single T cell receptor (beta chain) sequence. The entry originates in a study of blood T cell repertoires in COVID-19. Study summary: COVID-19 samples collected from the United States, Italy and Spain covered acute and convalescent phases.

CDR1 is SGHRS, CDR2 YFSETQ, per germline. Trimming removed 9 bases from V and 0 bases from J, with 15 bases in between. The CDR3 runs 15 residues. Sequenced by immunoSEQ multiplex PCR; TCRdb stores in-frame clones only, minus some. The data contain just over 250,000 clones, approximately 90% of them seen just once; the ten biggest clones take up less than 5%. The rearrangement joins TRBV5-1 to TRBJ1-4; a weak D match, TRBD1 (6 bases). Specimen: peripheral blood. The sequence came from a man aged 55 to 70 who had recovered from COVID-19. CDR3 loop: CATRRGGATNEKLFF. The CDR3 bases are TGCGCCACTCGGAGAGGGGGGGCAACTAATGAAAAACTGTTTTTT.